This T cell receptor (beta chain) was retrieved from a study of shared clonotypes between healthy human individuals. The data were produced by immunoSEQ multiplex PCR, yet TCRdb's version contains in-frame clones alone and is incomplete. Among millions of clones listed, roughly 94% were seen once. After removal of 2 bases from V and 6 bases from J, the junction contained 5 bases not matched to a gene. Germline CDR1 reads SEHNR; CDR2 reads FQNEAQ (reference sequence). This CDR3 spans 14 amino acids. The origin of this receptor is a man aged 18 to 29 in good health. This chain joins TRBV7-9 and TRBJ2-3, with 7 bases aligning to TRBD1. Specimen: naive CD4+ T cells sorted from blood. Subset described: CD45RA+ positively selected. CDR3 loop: CASSLLQGMDTQYF. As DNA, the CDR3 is TGTGCCAGCAGCTTACTACAGGGGATGGATACGCAGTATTTT.